A selection of T cell receptor beta chains follows, all from one sample in a study of blood T cell repertoires in COVID-19. This table comes from immunoSEQ multiplex PCR, and its TCRdb copy is limited to in-frame clones, with some not included. The top ten hold about 13% of the sample, which has about 220,000 clones, 80% seen once. Material for sequencing was peripheral blood. The receptor source for this set is a human donor in a cohort sampled during active COVID-19. Each CDR3 is given with its conserved first and last residue.

v_call	j_call	cdr3_aa
TRBV6-6	TRBJ2-5	CASSSQGQETQYF
TRBV18	TRBJ1-1	CASSPGVDRGGTEAFF
TRBV19	TRBJ2-1	CASNSGRPPYNEQFF
TRBV7-2	TRBJ2-2	CASSLEGARELFF
TRBV5-1	TRBJ2-1	CASSLETSGGAAVF
TRBV9	TRBJ2-1	CASSVVSGGYNEQFF
TRBV5-4	TRBJ1-1	CASSPNPGVNTEAFF
TRBV24-1	TRBJ1-2	CATSDLSVGRDGYTF
TRBV18	TRBJ2-3	CASSSNPRLAGSTDTQYF
TRBV6-2/TRBV6-3	TRBJ2-7	CASSYPGQGIGEQYF
TRBV7-9	TRBJ1-1	CASSPPGTLNTEAFF
TRBV30	TRBJ1-4	CAWSEYTGNEKLFF
TRBV7-2	TRBJ2-3	CASSPDSPYTQYF
TRBV29-1	TRBJ2-2	CSVDTGGFTGELFF
TRBV7-2	TRBJ1-1	CASSFITGTGEAFF
TRBV23-1	TRBJ2-4	CASSPVAKNIQYF
TRBV27	TRBJ2-3	CASSIPGLAGGYTQYF
TRBV4-2	TRBJ2-3	CASSQEDFLLGDTQYF
TRBV19	TRBJ2-7	CASSISPGTAEQYF
TRBV2	TRBJ1-4	CASSDRGRGKLFF
TRBV28	TRBJ1-4	CASIRGGTNEKLFF
TRBV7-9	TRBJ2-7	CASSFGPSSYEQYF
TRBV15	TRBJ2-3	CATSRGRRSTDTQYF
TRBV6-2/TRBV6-3	TRBJ2-3	CASSYNDRGGRDTQYF
TRBV3-1/TRBV3-2	TRBJ2-1	CASSHLENEQFF
TRBV5-5	TRBJ2-7	CASSSTLAGANYEQYF